These 25 T cell receptor beta chains came from one sample sequenced in a study of blood T cells in healthy people across ages. A J-beta primer mix and a sample-barcoded 5' primer were used in a second PCR of about 6 to 12 cycles. TCRdb analysed the 5' RACE reads with MiXCR anew, one entry per CDR3 protein. This repertoire shows 800,000 to 950,000 distinct CDR3 sequences, about 28% found once; its top ten account for about 9.4%. These same data were also listed under a study on T cells of mothers and their children.

Sequencing input: blood. All receptors come from a woman aged 40 to 49 in good health.

This clonotype appeared a few times. Mismatch with germline at one junction end may stem from a read error. The chain links TRBV6-6 to TRBJ2-7; D might be TRBD1 (6 bases). Germline CDR1 MNHNY, CDR2 SVGAGI (reference sequence). This CDR3 contains 14 residues. The CDR3 loop reads CAGSYSGASYEQYF. CDR3 DNA sequence: TGTGCCGGCAGTTACTCAGGGGCCAGCTACGAGCAGTACTTC.

This clonotype turned up a few times. The chain carries TRBV28 and TRBJ1-6, with D perhaps matching TRBD1 (6 bases). CDR1 and CDR2 (germline): MDHEN, SYDVKM. CDR3 length equals 14 residues. Deletions cut 2 bases from V and 6 bases from J, with 8 bases between. DNA for the CDR3: TGTGCCAGCAGTTTAACAGGGAGTAATTCACCCCTCCACTTT. It translates to CASSLTGSNSPLHF.

Comments on this clonotype: One base away lies a much larger clone, so this may be a sequencing read error. The chain has TRBV20-1 and TRBJ1-4; D is possibly TRBD1 (5 bases). V dropped 2 bases and J dropped 2 bases, with 6 bases sitting between them. The CDR3 is 13 amino acids. The germline V gene encodes CDR1 DFQATT and CDR2 SNEGSKA (reference sequence). CDR3 protein: CSARWGTNEKLFF. The CDR3 DNA is TGCAGTGCTAGATGGGGGACTAATGAAAAACTGTTTTTT.

This clonotype showed up just a few times. The chain joins TRBV30 to TRBJ1-1; TRBD1 matches at 7 bases. V lost 2 bases and J lost 1; bases outside the gene matches: 4. The germline CDR1 and CDR2 sequences are GTSNPN and SVGIG (reference sequence). CDR3 size: 14 residues. The CDR3 region has the DNA TGTGCCTGGAGTAACAGGGGAGGGAACACTGAAGCTTTCTTT. It is translated as CAWSNRGGNTEAFF.

The rearrangement uses TRBV5-1 and TRBJ2-3; D ambiguous. CDR3 length: 15 residues. CDR1 is SGHRS and CDR2 is YFSETQ in the germline V gene. Trimming left V 2 bases short and J 2 bases short, with 12 bases between. CDR3 DNA sequence: TGCGCCAGCAGCTTTTTAGCCCCCTACACAGATACGCAGTATTTT. Its protein product is CASSFLAPYTDTQYF.

Concerning this clonotype itself: A read error may be the cause here, since a much bigger clone is one base away. The gene calls are TRBV4-2 and TRBJ1-2; D is unclear. The germline CDR1 and CDR2 sequences are LGHNA and YNFKEQ. This CDR3 comprises 13 residues. The CDR3 DNA follows: TGTGCCAGCAGTGGAGCAGCTAACTGTGGCTACACCTTC. Translation: CASSGAANCGYTF.

The chain couples TRBV7-9 to TRBJ1-2, with TRBD1 identical over 11 bases. V was pared by 5 bases and J by 9 bases, with 2 bases of the junction left unmatched. The germline gives CDR1 SEHNR, CDR2 FQNEAQ (reference sequence). The CDR3 runs to 12 residues. Here the CDR3 reads CASSGQGARYTF. The CDR3 DNA follows: TGTGCCAGCAGCGGACAGGGGGCTCGCTACACCTTC.

A few counts support this clonotype. The V gene is TRBV11-2, the J gene TRBJ2-5, with 7 bases that match TRBD2. This CDR3 comprises 14 residues. Trimming took 5 bases from V and 4 from J; bases not matched to a gene: 7. CDR1 is SGHAT and CDR2 is FQNNGV in the germline V gene. CDR3 nucleotides: TGTGCCAGCAGCCCCTGGGAGGGAGTAGAGACCCAGTACTTC. Translating it yields CASSPWEGVETQYF. The variable domain in full, completed from reference TRBV11-2 and TRBJ2-5, reads EAGVAQSPRYKIIEKRQSVAFWCNPISGHATLYWYQQILGQGPKLLIQFQNNGVVDDSQLPKDRFSAERLKGVDSTLKIQPAKLEDSAVYLCASSPWEGVETQYFGPGTRLLVL.

J is TRBJ2-5 and V is TRBV5-1; D is ambiguous. Trimming removed 3 bases from V and 2 bases from J, with 11 bases in between. The CDR3 runs to 14 residues. CDR1 and CDR2 (germline): SGHRS, YFSETQ. CDR3 protein: CASSSPLKQETQYF. The CDR3 nucleotides are TGCGCCAGCAGCTCCCCGCTAAAGCAAGAGACCCAGTACTTC.

This clonotype was picked up many times. The chain is built from TRBV18 and TRBJ2-5; 9 bases map to TRBD1. This CDR3 has 14 residues. The germline V gene encodes CDR1 KGHSH and CDR2 LQKENI. V was pared by 1 base and J by 4 bases, with 1 base of the junction left unmatched. CDR3 sequence: CASSPLDRGETQYF. Here the CDR3 DNA reads TGTGCCAGCTCACCACTGGACAGGGGAGAGACCCAGTACTTC.

This clonotype was recorded a few times. The genes are TRBV6-2 or TRBV6-3 and TRBJ2-3; D is unclear. The CDR3 consists of 18 residues. Germline CDR1 and CDR2: MNHEY and SVGEGT. The V gene lost 0 bases and the J gene lost 4 bases, with 20 bases spanning the gap. The chain's CDR3 is CASSYSKERVMQADTQYF. DNA for the CDR3: TGTGCCAGCAGTTACTCGAAGGAACGGGTCATGCAGGCAGATACGCAGTATTTT.

A few counts support this clonotype. This chain links TRBV7-2 with TRBJ2-7; D might be TRBD1 (5 bases). Looked up from germline, CDR1 is SGHTA and CDR2 is FQGNSA. V lost 5 bases to trimming and J lost 3 bases, with 23 bases between them. CDR3 length equals 17 residues. Here the CDR3 reads CASSLDQGFKFFYEQYF. The CDR3 coding sequence is TGTGCCAGCAGCCTAGACCAGGGTTTCAAATTTTTCTACGAGCAGTACTTC.

This clonotype was seen only a few times. This chain links TRBV7-9 with TRBJ2-1; D may be TRBD2 (7 bases). Germline V gene lookup returns CDR1 SEHNR and CDR2 FQNEAQ (reference sequence). The CDR3 totals 15 residues. The V end lost 7 bases, the J end lost 1 base, and 14 bases lay between the germline ends. CDR3 region: CASIRGDKSYNEQFF. The CDR3, as DNA: TGTGCCAGCATTCGGGGGGACAAGTCCTACAATGAGCAGTTCTTC.

This clonotype was detected only a few times. The chain has TRBV27 and TRBJ2-5; 9 positions match TRBD1. The assigned J gene may be wrong: the sequence end matches TRBJ2-7 better. Germline V gene sequence: CDR1 MNHEY, CDR2 SMNVEV (reference sequence). This CDR3 has 14 residues. The CDR3 region is CASSPTGQGSEQYF. The DNA of the CDR3 is TGTGCCAGCAGTCCCACGGGACAGGGATCCGAGCAGTACTTC.

This clonotype was picked up a small number of times. This sequence joins TRBV5-1 and TRBJ1-5, with D possibly being TRBD1 (5 bases). Germline CDR1 is SGHRS and CDR2 is YFSETQ. This CDR3 spans 15 amino acids. The V gene lost 4 bases and the J gene lost 0 bases, with 11 bases spanning the gap. This chain's CDR3 is CASSIGEYSNQPQHF. CDR3 coding DNA: TGCGCCAGCAGCATAGGGGAGTATAGCAATCAGCCCCAGCATTTT.

The J gene is TRBJ2-1, the V gene TRBV5-1; 11 bases align to TRBD2. Per germline, CDR1 SGHRS and CDR2 YFSETQ. V was pared by 2 bases and J by 7 bases, with 11 bases of the junction left unmatched. CDR3 length: 17 residues. CDR3 DNA sequence: TGCGCCAGCAGCTTACCTAGCGGGGGGTCAAGTAAAAATGAGCAGTTCTTC. Protein sequence: CASSLPSGGSSKNEQFF.

The chain joins TRBV20-1 to TRBJ1-1; D remains unclear. The CDR3 sequence is 12 residues long. Germline V gives CDR1 DFQATT, CDR2 SNEGSKA (reference sequence). Trimming cost V 2 bases and J 4 bases, with 8 bases left between them. CDR3 coding DNA: TGCAGTGCTAGACCCCCTCGCACTGAAGCTTTCTTT. This codes for CSARPPRTEAFF.

This clonotype has ten or more counts. The rearrangement uses TRBV11-2 and TRBJ1-2, with D tentatively TRBD1 (5 bases). CDR3 length equals 15 residues. Trimming took off 1 base at V and 7 bases at J, with 16 bases between the two ends. Germline CDR1 and CDR2: SGHAT and FQNNGV. The CDR3 DNA reads TGTGCCAGCAGCTTAGGGCACCGGCGGGGGTCTGGCTACACCTTC. Translating gives CASSLGHRRGSGYTF.

This clonotype was seen a few times. The V call is TRBV2, the J call TRBJ1-6; D may be TRBD1 (5 bases). Trimming removed 4 bases from V and 4 bases from J, with 14 bases in between. This CDR3 comprises 16 residues. Germline loops: CDR1 SNHLY, CDR2 FYNNEI. The CDR3 sequence is CASSAQMGPYNSPLHF. CDR3 bases: TGTGCCAGCAGTGCTCAAATGGGGCCATATAATTCACCCCTCCACTTT.

For this clonotype: This may arise from a read error, as a much more abundant clone is one base away. The V call is TRBV7-2, the J call TRBJ2-7; D not certain. The CDR3 spans 14 residues. Germline CDR1 SGHTA, CDR2 FQGNSA. V was shortened by 2 bases and J by 3 bases, with 11 bases between the two germline ends. In DNA, the CDR3 is TGTGCCAGCAGCTTATCTTTCCCGAGCTACGAGCAGTACTTC. This sequence encodes CASSLSFPSYEQYF.

The chain carries TRBV28 and TRBJ2-5; D call uncertain. This CDR3 contains 15 residues. Trimming removed 3 bases from V and 1 base from J, with 12 bases in between. Per the germline V gene, CDR1 is MDHEN and CDR2 is SYDVKM. The CDR3 nucleotides read TGTGCCAGCAGTTTTCAGGAAGGGATCCAAGAGACCCAGTACTTC. It is translated as CASSFQEGIQETQYF.

This chain connects TRBV4-1 to TRBJ1-5; tentatively, D is TRBD1 (5 bases). This CDR3 spans 15 amino acids. Germline V gene sequence: CDR1 MGHRA, CDR2 YSYEKL. The V end lost 3 bases, the J end lost 1 base, and 10 bases lay between the germline ends. The CDR3 region has the DNA TGCGCCAGCAGCCACCTGGGGGAGAGCAATCAGCCCCAGCATTTT. Amino acid sequence: CASSHLGESNQPQHF.

This clonotype turned up a few times. V and J are TRBV7-9 and TRBJ2-5, with a weak D call TRBD1 (7 bases). Deletions cut 9 bases from V and 3 bases from J, with 11 bases between. Germline V lookup: CDR1 SEHNR, CDR2 FQNEAQ (reference sequence). CDR3 length: 12 residues. The CDR3 bases are TGTGCCAGTGTCAGGGGGGAAGAGACCCAGTACTTC. It codes for CASVRGEETQYF.

This clonotype was counted between two and nine times. The chain joins TRBV28 to TRBJ1-1; D might be TRBD1 (6 bases). Germline V CDR1 and CDR2: MDHEN, SYDVKM. V was trimmed by 6 bases and J by 0 bases, leaving 17 bases between them. The CDR3 covers 16 residues. CDR3 amino acids: CASSLPGGGVNTEAFF. The DNA for the CDR3 is TGTGCCAGCAGCCTTCCTGGGGGCGGGGTGAACACTGAAGCTTTCTTT. The full variable domain, its missing parts supplied by reference TRBV28 and TRBJ1-1, is DVKVTQSSRYLVKRTGEKVFLECVQDMDHENMFWYRQDPGLGLRLIYFSYDVKMKEKGDIPEGYSVSREKKERFSLILESASTNQTSMYLCASSLPGGGVNTEAFFGQGTRLTVV.

Ten or more counts support this clonotype. This chain connects TRBV11-2 to TRBJ1-2; TRBD1 matches 12 bases. With V trimmed by 5 bases and J by 7 bases, 11 bases remained unmatched. The CDR3 loop spans 16 amino acids. Germline V gives CDR1 SGHAT, CDR2 FQNNGV. CDR3 nucleotide sequence: TGTGCCAGCAGCCCGACTACCGGGACAGGGGGCTCTGGCTACACCTTC. Its translation is CASSPTTGTGGSGYTF.